What follows are 4 T cell receptor beta chains derived from one specimen sequenced in a study of OX40 agonist ivuxolimab in advanced cancers. Generated by immunoSEQ multiplex PCR, the TCRdb table keeps only in-frame clones and is missing some. The table records tens of thousands of clones, around 90% of them present only once. The sequences come from CD4+ or CD8+ T cells sorted from blood, collected in a trial of the OX40 agonist ivuxolimab. These receptors came from an adult with an advanced solid tumor such as melanoma, head and neck, liver or kidney cancer.

J is TRBJ1-5 and V is TRBV5-8; tentative D call: TRBD1 (6 bases). Germline V gene data show CDR1 as SGHTS and CDR2 as YDEGEE. CDR3 length equals 15 residues. Between the trimmed V and J ends, which lost 2 bases and 0 bases, there was a span of 9 bases. CDR3 DNA sequence: TGTGCCAGCAGCTTACACAGGGATAGCAATCAGCCCCAGCATTTT. Its translation: CASSLHRDSNQPQHF.

V and J are TRBV9 and TRBJ2-3; 9 nucleotides match TRBD2. The CDR3 is made up of 17 amino acids. V was clipped by 0 bases and J by 2 bases; unmatched bases: 7. Germline lookup yields CDR1 SGDLS and CDR2 YYNGEE. CDR3 DNA: TGTGCCAGCAGCGTAGTTACCAGCGGGGGGATCACAGATACGCAGTATTTT. Translating it yields CASSVVTSGGITDTQYF.

The chain is built from TRBV4-3 and TRBJ2-7; 9 bases map to TRBD1. The CDR3 contains 16 residues. Looked up from germline, CDR1 is LGHNA and CDR2 is YSLEER. With V trimmed by 3 bases and J by 3 bases, 9 bases remained unmatched. CDR3 in amino acids: CASSQDTGGPVYEQYF. The CDR3 DNA is TGCGCCAGCAGCCAGGATACAGGGGGCCCCGTCTACGAGCAGTACTTC.

This chain connects TRBV7-2 to TRBJ1-2; no reliable D call. V was shortened by 5 bases and J by 7 bases, with 20 bases between the two germline ends. The CDR3 length is 15 residues. Germline-derived CDR1 and CDR2 are SGHTA and FQGNSA. The CDR3 DNA follows: TGTGCCAGCAGCCTCTTCCCCTCTGGGTGGGGTGGCTACACCTTC. Encoded protein: CASSLFPSGWGGYTF.